Below are 6 T cell receptor beta chains sequenced from a single sample in a study of response to subunit inactivated influenza vaccine. From the RT-PCR reads, TCRdb called clonotypes with MiXCR, one entry per CDR3 protein. The data show fewer than 800,000 distinct CDR3 sequences, with 15% to 18% seen just once and around a tenth held by the top ten. Sequencing was performed on PBMCs from blood, taken about 13 days after vaccination. The origin of the receptors is a man aged 45-60 years who received an inactivated influenza vaccine.

This clonotype was counted ten times or more. The germline gene is not matched at one end of the junction; a read error may be the cause. This CDR3 is CASSLGGSEAFF. The CDR3 nucleotides are TGCGCCAGCTCCCTTGGGGGCAGTGAAGCTTTCTTT. J is TRBJ1-1 and V is TRBV7-9; D perhaps matches TRBD1 (6 bases). The CDR3 runs to 12 residues. Germline CDR1 reads SEHNR; CDR2 reads FQNEAQ (reference sequence).

CDR3 sequence reads: CASSTRRVHGYNEQFF. The CDR3 bases are TGTGCCAGCAGCACCCGACGTGTACACGGCTACAATGAGCAGTTCTTC. The chain employs TRBV7-9 and TRBJ2-1; D call uncertain. The CDR3 consists of 16 residues. V was clipped by 5 bases and J by 3 bases, with 17 bases between them. Germline V gene data show CDR1 as SEHNR and CDR2 as FQNEAQ (reference sequence).

This clonotype has only a few counts. The V gene is TRBV29-1, the J gene TRBJ1-6; weak D call: TRBD1 (6 bases). The CDR3 has 12 amino acids. Deletions cut 4 bases from V and 8 bases from J, with 9 bases between. Germline CDR1 and CDR2: SQVTM and ANQGSEA. CDR3 amino acids: CSVGYRDSPLHF. DNA for the CDR3: TGCAGCGTTGGGTACAGGGATTCACCCCTCCACTTT.

The rearrangement uses TRBV18 and TRBJ2-5; 8 bases align to TRBD1. CDR1 is KGHSH and CDR2 is LQKENI in the germline V gene. The CDR3 runs to 15 residues. With 3 bases clipped from V and 3 bases from J, the junction kept 6 bases outside the gene matches. CDR3 amino acids: CASSPGTGLEETQYF. The CDR3 nucleotides read TGTGCCAGCTCACCGGGGACAGGTCTAGAAGAGACCCAGTACTTC.

The chain employs TRBV7-9 and TRBJ1-1, with a possible D match to TRBD1 (5 bases). The germline V and J ends were trimmed by 4 bases and 1 base, with 10 bases remaining between them. The CDR3 is 14 amino acids. Germline V CDR1 and CDR2: SEHNR, FQNEAQ (reference sequence). Here the CDR3 reads CASSSGPTNTEAFF. In DNA, the CDR3 is TGTGCCAGCAGCTCGGGACCGACGAACACTGAAGCTTTCTTT.

This clonotype was found a few times. The chain has TRBV6-1 and TRBJ2-3, with D tentatively TRBD2 (6 bases). V gave up 6 bases and J gave up 1 base, with 14 bases separating them. CDR3 length: 15 residues. Germline CDR1 MNHNS, CDR2 SASEGT. CDR3 nucleotides: TGTGCCAGCAGAGCCGGGGGACTTGGCACAGATACGCAGTATTTT. Protein sequence: CASRAGGLGTDTQYF.